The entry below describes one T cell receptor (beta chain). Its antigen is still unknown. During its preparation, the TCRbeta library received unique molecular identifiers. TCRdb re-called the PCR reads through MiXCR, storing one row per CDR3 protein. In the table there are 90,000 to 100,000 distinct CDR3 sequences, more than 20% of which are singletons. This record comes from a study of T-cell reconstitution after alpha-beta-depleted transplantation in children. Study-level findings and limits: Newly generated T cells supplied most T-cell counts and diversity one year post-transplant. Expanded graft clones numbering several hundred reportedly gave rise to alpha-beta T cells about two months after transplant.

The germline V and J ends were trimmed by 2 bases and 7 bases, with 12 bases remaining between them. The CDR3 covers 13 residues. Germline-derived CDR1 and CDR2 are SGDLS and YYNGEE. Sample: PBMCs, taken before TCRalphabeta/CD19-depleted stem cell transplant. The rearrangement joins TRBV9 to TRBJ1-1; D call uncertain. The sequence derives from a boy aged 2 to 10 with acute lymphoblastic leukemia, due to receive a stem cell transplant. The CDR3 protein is CASSVNTGSEAFF. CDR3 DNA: TGTGCCAGCAGCGTCAATACGGGGAGTGAAGCTTTCTTT.